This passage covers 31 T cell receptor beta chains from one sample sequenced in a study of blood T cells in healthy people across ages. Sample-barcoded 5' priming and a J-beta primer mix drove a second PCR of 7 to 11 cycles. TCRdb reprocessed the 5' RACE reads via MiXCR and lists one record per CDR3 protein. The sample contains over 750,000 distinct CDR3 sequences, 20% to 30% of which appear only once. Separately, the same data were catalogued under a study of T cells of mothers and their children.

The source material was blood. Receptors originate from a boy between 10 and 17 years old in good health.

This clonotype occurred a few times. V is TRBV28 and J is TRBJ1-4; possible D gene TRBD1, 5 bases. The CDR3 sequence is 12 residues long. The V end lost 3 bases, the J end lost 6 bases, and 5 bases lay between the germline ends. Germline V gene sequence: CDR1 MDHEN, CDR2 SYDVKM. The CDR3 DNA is TGTGCCAGCAGTTTCAGGGATGAAAAACTGTTTTTT. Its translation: CASSFRDEKLFF.

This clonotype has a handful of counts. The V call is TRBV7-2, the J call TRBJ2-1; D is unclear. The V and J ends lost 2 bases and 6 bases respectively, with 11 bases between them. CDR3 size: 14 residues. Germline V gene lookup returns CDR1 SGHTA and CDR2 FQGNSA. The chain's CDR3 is CASSLIRALNEQFF. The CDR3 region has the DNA TGTGCCAGCAGCTTAATCCGGGCTCTCAATGAGCAGTTCTTC.

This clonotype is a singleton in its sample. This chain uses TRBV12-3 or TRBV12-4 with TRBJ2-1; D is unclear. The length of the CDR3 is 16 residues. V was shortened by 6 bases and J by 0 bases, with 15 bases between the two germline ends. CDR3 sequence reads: CASSRSTVTSYNEQFF. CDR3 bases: TGTGCCAGCAGCCGCTCGACGGTGACCTCCTACAATGAGCAGTTCTTC.

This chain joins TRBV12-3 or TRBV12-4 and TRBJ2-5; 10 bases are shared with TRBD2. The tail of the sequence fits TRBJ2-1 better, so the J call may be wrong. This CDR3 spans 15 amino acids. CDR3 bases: TGTGCCAGCAGTTCGGGACTAGCGTTAAACAATGAGCAGTTCTTC. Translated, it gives CASSSGLALNNEQFF.

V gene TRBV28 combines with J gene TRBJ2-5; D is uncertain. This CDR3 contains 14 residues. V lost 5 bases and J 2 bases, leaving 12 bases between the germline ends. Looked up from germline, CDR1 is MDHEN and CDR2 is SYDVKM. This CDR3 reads CASSQRTLQETQYF. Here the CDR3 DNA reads TGTGCCAGCAGTCAGCGTACCCTACAAGAGACCCAGTACTTC.

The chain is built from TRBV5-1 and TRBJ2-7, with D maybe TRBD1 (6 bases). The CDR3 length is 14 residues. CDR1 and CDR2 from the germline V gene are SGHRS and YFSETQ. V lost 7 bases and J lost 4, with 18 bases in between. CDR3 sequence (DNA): TGCGCCAGCGGTACAGGGAATCAAGGGTACGAGCAGTACTTC. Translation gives CASGTGNQGYEQYF.

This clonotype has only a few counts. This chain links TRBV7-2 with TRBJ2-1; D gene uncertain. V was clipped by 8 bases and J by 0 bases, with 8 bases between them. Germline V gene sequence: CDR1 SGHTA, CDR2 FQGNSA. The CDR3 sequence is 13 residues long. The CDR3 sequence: CASGVSSYNEQFF. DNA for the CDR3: TGTGCCAGCGGCGTCAGCTCCTACAATGAGCAGTTCTTC. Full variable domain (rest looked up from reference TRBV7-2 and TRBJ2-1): GAGVSQSPSNKVTEKGKDVELRCDPISGHTALYWYRQSLGQGLEFLIYFQGNSAPDKSGLPSDRFSAERTGGSVSTLTIQRTQQEDSAVYLCASGVSSYNEQFFGPGTRLTVL.

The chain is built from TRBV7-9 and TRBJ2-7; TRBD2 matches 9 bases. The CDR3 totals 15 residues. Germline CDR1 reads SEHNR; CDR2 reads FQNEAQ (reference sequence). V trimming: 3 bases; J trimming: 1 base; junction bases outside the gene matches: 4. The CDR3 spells CASSFTAGGSYEQYF. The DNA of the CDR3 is TGTGCCAGCAGCTTTACAGCGGGAGGTTCCTACGAGCAGTACTTC.

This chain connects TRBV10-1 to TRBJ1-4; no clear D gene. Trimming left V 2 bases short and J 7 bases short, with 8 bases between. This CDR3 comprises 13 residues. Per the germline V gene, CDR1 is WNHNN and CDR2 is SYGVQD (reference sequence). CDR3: CASSEGSGEKLFF. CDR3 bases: TGCGCCAGCAGTGAGGGGTCCGGTGAAAAACTGTTTTTT.

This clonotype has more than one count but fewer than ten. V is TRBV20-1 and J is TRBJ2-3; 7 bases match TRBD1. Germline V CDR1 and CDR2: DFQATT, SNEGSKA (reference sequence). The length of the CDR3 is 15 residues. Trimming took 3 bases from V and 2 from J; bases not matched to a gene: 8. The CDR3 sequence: CSASGDRVNTDTQYF. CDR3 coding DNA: TGCAGTGCTAGTGGAGACAGGGTCAACACAGATACGCAGTATTTT.

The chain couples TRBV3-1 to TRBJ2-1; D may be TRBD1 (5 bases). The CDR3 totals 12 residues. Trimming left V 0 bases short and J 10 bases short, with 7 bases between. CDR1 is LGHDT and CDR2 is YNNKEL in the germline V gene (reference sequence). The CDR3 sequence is CASSQEPGEQFF. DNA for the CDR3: TGTGCCAGCAGCCAAGAGCCAGGGGAGCAGTTCTTC.

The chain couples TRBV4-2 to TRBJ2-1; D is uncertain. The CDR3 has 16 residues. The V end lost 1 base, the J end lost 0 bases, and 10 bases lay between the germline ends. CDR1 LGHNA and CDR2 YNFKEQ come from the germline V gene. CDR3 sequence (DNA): TGTGCCAGCAGCCAAGCCGAAGGTCTCTCCTACAATGAGCAGTTCTTC. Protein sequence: CASSQAEGLSYNEQFF.

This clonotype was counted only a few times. The CDR3 sequence: CSARVMGASDQETQYF. For the CDR3, the DNA is TGCAGTGCTAGAGTGATGGGGGCGAGCGACCAAGAGACCCAGTACTTC. V and J are TRBV20-1 and TRBJ2-5, with D maybe TRBD1 (6 bases). Germline V gives CDR1 DFQATT, CDR2 SNEGSKA (reference sequence). The CDR3 has 16 amino acids. V was shortened by 1 base and J by 0 bases, with 15 bases between the two germline ends.

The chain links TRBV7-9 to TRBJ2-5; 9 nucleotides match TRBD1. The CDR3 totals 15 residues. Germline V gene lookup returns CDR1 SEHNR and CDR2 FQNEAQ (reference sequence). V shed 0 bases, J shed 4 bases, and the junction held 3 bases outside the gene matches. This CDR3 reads CASSLADRGSETQYF. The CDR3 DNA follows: TGTGCCAGCAGCTTAGCAGACAGGGGGTCAGAGACCCAGTACTTC.

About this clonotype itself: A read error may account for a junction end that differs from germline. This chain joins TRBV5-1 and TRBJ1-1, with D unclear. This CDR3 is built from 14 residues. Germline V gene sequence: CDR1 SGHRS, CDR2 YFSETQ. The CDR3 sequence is CASSLEPMNTQALF. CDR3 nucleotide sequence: TGCGCCAGCAGCTTGGAGCCTATGAACACTCAAGCTCTCTTT.

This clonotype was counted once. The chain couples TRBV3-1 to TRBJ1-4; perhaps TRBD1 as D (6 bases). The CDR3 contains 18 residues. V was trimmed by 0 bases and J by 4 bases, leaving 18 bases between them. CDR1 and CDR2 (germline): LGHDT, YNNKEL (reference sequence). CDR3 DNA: TGTGCCAGCAGCCAAGAAAGAGGACTGGACAGTGATAATGAAAAACTGTTTTTT. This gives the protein CASSQERGLDSDNEKLFF.

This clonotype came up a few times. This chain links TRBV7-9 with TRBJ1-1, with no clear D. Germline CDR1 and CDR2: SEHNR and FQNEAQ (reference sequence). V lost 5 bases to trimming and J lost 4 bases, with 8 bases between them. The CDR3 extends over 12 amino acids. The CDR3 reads CASSPGRTEAFF. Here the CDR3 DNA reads TGTGCCAGCAGCCCGGGCCGCACTGAAGCTTTCTTT.

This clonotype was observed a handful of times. The CDR3 is CASSLSPAGNEQFF. The CDR3 nucleotides read TGTGCCAGCAGCTTGTCTCCGGCGGGTAATGAGCAGTTCTTC. The V call is TRBV5-5, the J call TRBJ2-5; D possibly corresponds to TRBD2 (5 bases). The DNA end lines up better with TRBJ2-1; the J call may be wrong. Germline assignment: CDR1 SGHKS and CDR2 YYEKEE (reference sequence). This CDR3 is built from 14 residues.

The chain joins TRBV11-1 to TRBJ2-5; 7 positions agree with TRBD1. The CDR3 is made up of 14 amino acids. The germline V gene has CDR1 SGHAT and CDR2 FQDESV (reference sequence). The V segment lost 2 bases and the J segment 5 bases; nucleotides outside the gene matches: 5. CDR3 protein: CASSLTNRGETQYF. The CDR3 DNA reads TGTGCCAGCAGCTTAACCAACAGGGGTGAGACCCAGTACTTC. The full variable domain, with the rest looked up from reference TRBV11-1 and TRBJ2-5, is EAEVAQSPRYKITEKSQAVAFWCDPISGHATLYWYRQILGQGPELLVQFQDESVVDDSQLPKDRFSAERLKGVDSTLKIQPAELGDSAMYLCASSLTNRGETQYFGPGTRLLVL.

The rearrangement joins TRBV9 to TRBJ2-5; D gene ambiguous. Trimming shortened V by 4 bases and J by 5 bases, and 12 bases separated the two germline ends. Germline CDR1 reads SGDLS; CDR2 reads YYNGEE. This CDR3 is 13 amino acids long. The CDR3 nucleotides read TGTGCCAGCAGCCCTTGGGTAGGCGAGACCCAGTACTTC. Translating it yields CASSPWVGETQYF.

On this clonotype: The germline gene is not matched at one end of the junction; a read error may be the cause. This CDR3 is CASSPTGTSGSGETQYF. The CDR3 nucleotides read TGTGCCAGCAGTCCAACCGGGACTAGCGGGAGTGGGGAGACCCAGTACTTT. V is TRBV2 and J is TRBJ2-3, with 14 bases identical to TRBD2. Germline lookup yields CDR1 SNHLY and CDR2 FYNNEI. The CDR3 sequence is 17 residues long.

The CDR3 DNA reads as TGTGCCAGCAGCCACAAGGGGGTAGCCAAAAACATTCAGTACTTC. Protein: CASSHKGVAKNIQYF. This chain links TRBV3-1 with TRBJ2-4, with D possibly being TRBD1 (6 bases). Germline CDR1 reads LGHDT; CDR2 reads YNNKEL (reference sequence). The CDR3 has 15 amino acids. V was shortened by 3 bases and J by 0 bases, with 9 bases between the two germline ends.

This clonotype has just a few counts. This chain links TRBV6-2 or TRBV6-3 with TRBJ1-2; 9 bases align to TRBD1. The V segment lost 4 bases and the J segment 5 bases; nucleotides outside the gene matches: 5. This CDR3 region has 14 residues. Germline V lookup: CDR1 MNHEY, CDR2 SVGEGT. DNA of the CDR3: TGTGCCAGCAGTTTACCGGGACAGGGATATGGCTACACCTTC. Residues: CASSLPGQGYGYTF.

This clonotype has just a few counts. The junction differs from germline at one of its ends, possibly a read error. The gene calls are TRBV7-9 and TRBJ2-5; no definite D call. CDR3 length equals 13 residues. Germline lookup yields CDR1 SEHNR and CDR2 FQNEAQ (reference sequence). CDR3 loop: CASTFDFQEIQYF. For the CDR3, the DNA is TGTGCCAGCACCTTCGACTTTCAAGAGATCCAGTACTTC.

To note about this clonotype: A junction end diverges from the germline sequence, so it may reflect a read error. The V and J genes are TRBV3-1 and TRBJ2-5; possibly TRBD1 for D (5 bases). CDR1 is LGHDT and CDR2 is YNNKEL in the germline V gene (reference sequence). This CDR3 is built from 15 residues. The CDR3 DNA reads TGTGCCAACAGCTTAGGGGCAGACCCGCAAGAGACCCAGTACTTC. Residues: CANSLGADPQETQYF.

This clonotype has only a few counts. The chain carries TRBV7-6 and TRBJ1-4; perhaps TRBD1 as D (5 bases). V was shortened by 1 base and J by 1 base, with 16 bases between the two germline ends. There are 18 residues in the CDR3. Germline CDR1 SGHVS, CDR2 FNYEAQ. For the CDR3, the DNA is TGTGCCAGCAGCTTAGTCGTTTGGAGGGGAGGAACTAATGAAAAACTGTTTTTT. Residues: CASSLVVWRGGTNEKLFF.

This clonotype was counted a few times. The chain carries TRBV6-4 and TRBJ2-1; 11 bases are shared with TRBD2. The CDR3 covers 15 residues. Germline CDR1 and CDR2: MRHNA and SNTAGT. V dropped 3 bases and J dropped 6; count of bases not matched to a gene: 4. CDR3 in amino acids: CASSESLAGGNEQFF. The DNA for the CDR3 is TGTGCCAGCAGTGAGTCGCTAGCGGGAGGCAATGAGCAGTTCTTC.

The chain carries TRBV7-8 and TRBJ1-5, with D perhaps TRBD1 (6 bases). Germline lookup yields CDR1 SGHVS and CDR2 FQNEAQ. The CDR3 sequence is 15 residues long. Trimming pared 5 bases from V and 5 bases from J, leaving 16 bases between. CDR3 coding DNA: TGTGCCAGCAGCAGGGGAAGGGGGGATGATCAGCCCCAGCATTTT. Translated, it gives CASSRGRGDDQPQHF.

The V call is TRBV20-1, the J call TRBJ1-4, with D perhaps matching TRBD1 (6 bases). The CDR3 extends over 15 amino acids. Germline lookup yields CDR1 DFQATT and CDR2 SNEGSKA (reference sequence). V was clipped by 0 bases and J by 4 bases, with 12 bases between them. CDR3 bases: TGCAGTGCTAGAGATCTCGGGACATTTAATGAAAAACTGTTTTTT. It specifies CSARDLGTFNEKLFF.

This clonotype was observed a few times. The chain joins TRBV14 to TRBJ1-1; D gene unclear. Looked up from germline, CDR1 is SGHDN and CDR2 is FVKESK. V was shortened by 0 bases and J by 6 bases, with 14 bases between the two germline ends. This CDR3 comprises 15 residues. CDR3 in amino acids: CASSQERGRRAEAFF. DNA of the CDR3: TGTGCCAGCAGCCAAGAACGAGGGAGACGGGCTGAAGCTTTCTTT.

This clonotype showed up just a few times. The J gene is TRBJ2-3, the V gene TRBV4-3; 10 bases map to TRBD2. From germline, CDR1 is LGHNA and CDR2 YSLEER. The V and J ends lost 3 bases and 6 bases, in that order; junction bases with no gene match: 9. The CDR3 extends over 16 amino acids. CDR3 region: CASSQGAGGRKDTQYF. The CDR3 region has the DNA TGCGCCAGCAGCCAGGGAGCGGGGGGGAGAAAGGATACGCAGTATTTT.